The rows below give T cell receptor beta chains drawn from one sample of a study of graft-versus-host responses after intestinal transplantation. Repertoires were generated with immunoSEQ multiplex PCR, while TCRdb's copy carries only in-frame clones and drops some. The sample has about 86,000 clones, about 87% seen once; the top ten hold roughly 0.3%. Their antigen targets remain unknown. The specimen comprised unstimulated CD4+ T cells sorted from spleen or lymph node cells, sampled before transplant. Receptors originate from a human donor who was the organ donor for an intestinal transplant. The CDR3 runs from the conserved cysteine through the conserved F or W. The D gene is left open where the match is weak. A row's size may be missing; if present it is once, few, many or a size class.

j_gene,d_gene,abundance,v_gene,CDR3aa
TRBJ2-1,TRBD2,NA,TRBV2,CASMGGGEQFF
TRBJ2-1,TRBD1,NA,TRBV27,CASSLGRGLNNEQFF
TRBJ2-7,NA,NA,TRBV7-7,CASSTTRRGYEQYF
TRBJ1-2,NA,NA,TRBV5-6,CASLTRGANYGYTF
TRBJ2-1,NA,NA,TRBV7-2,CASSHRPGDGEFF
TRBJ2-5,NA,NA,TRBV11-2,CASSPGWGGAIGETQYF
TRBJ2-5,NA,NA,TRBV21-1,CASRSGQDQGETQYF
TRBJ2-7,TRBD2,NA,TRBV5-1,CASSRAGGYEQYF
TRBJ2-1,NA,NA,TRBV9,CASSLQTGILKNEQFF
TRBJ2-3,TRBD2,NA,TRBV7-9,CASSFGLAGGADTQYF
TRBJ2-4,TRBD2,NA,TRBV5-6,CASSLGLAGGQEENIQYF
TRBJ1-3,NA,NA,TRBV18,CASSSRPGTGNTIYF
TRBJ1-4,TRBD1,few,TRBV6-5,CASSYSFTGGNEKLFF
TRBJ2-7,NA,NA,TRBV28,CASSLRSHEQYF
TRBJ2-3,NA,NA,TRBV5-1,CASSPRTREDTQYF
TRBJ1-2,TRBD1,NA,TRBV25-1,CASTTGANYGYTF
TRBJ2-1,TRBD2,NA,TRBV11-2,CASRGGTSGGILYNEQFF
TRBJ1-1,NA,NA,TRBV6-6,CASNKGREEAFF
TRBJ2-7,TRBD2,NA,TRBV30,CALIAGRPQEQYF
TRBJ1-3,NA,NA,TRBV6-5,CASSLGGAAGNTIYF
TRBJ1-5,NA,once,TRBV30,CAWRTGDLGAQHF
TRBJ2-7,NA,NA,TRBV15,CATSRSAGVGYEQYF
TRBJ1-4,NA,NA,TRBV7-2,CASSPSNANEKLFF